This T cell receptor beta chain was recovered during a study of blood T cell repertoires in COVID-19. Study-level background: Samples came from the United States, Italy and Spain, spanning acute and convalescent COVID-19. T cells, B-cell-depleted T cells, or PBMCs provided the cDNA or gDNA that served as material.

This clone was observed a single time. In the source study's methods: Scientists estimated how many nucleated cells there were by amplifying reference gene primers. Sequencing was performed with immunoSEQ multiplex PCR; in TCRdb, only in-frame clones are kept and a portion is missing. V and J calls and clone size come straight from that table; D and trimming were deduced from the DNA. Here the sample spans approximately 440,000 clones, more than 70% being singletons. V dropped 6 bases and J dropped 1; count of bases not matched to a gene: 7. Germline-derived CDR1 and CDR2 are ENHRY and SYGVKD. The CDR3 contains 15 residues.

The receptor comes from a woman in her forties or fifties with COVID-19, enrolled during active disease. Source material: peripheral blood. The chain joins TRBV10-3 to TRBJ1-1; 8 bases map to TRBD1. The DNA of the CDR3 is TGTGCCATCAGACCGATCCAGGGGGCGAACACTGAAGCTTTCTTT. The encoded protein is CAIRPIQGANTEAFF.